These 3 T cell receptor beta chains came from one sample sequenced in a study of CD8 T cells in ankylosing spondylitis. TCRdb ran MiXCR on the 5' RACE reads and lists one entry per CDR3 protein. Altogether more than 300,000 distinct CDR3 sequences are present, 7% to 9% being singletons, with the ten largest covering roughly 14%. Study-level results: Characteristic, it appeared, of ankylosing spondylitis blood was a TCR beta motif of about eight highly homologous variants.

The antigens for these receptors are not known. Sequenced: blood, either unsorted or a sorted T cell fraction (not recorded which). These receptors were taken from a male donor with ankylosing spondylitis.

The genes are TRBV27 and TRBJ2-7; D remains ambiguous. The ends were cut back, 6 bases at V and 6 bases at J, with 15 bases in the middle. This CDR3 is built from 13 residues. Germline values: CDR1 MNHEY, CDR2 SMNVEV (reference sequence). CDR3 DNA sequence: TGTGCCAGCAGACTCAGACGCCCCTCCGAGCAGTACTTC. Its translation: CASRLRRPSEQYF.

This clonotype occurred a few times. The rearrangement joins TRBV6-5 to TRBJ1-1; D may be TRBD1 (5 bases). V was clipped by 0 bases and J by 3 bases, with 11 bases between them. Germline loops: CDR1 MNHEY, CDR2 SVGAGI. The CDR3 covers 15 residues. CDR3 DNA sequence: TGTGCCAGCAGTTACTCGATCAGGGTTCACACTGAAGCTTTCTTT. It translates to CASSYSIRVHTEAFF.

This clonotype was counted at least ten times. The chain joins TRBV7-9 to TRBJ2-3; no reliable D call. The germline V gene encodes CDR1 SEHNR and CDR2 FQNEAQ (reference sequence). This CDR3 has 15 residues. Trimming shortened V by 5 bases and J by 0 bases, and 12 bases separated the two germline ends. The CDR3 sequence is CASSPTARSTDTQYF. The CDR3 nucleotides are TGTGCCAGCAGCCCTACGGCTAGAAGCACAGATACGCAGTATTTT.